This T cell receptor beta chain was found in a study of cytomegalovirus exposure and HLA in healthy donors. It was with 60 Vbeta and 13 Jbeta primers that the PCR ran. Only in-frame clones appear in the TCRdb table, and some are missing; sequencing was by immunoSEQ multiplex PCR. There are about 94,000 clones in the sample; roughly 86% occur only once, and approximately 10% lies in the top ten. V lost 3 bases, J lost 5 bases, and 15 bases lay in between. The CDR3 length is 15 residues. Germline loops: CDR1 SGDLS, CDR2 YYNGEE. The chain has TRBV9 and TRBJ2-1; TRBD2 might be the D (6 bases). Specimen: PBMCs. This receptor was identified in a human donor in good health. CDR3 nucleotides: TGTGCCAGCAGCGCTTGGCGGGGCATAAACAATGAGCAGTTCTTC. Protein product: CASSAWRGINNEQFF.